This entry lists 30 T cell receptor beta chains sequenced from one sample in a study of blood T cell repertoires in COVID-19. Produced via immunoSEQ multiplex PCR; TCRdb's table is partial and in-frame only. The sample carries 200,000 to 300,000 clones, roughly 86% recorded once. The sample taken for sequencing was PBMCs or T cells enriched from blood (not recorded which). These receptors were taken from a middle-aged woman with acute COVID-19.

The chain carries TRBV5-1 and TRBJ2-7, with D possibly being TRBD2 (7 bases). V was clipped by 6 bases and J by 2 bases, with 21 bases between them. This CDR3 spans 16 amino acids. The germline gives CDR1 SGHRS, CDR2 YFSETQ. The CDR3 is CASNRGVGGSTYEQYF. The CDR3, as DNA: TGCGCCAGCAATCGGGGGGTCGGGGGCTCGACCTACGAGCAGTACTTC.

The J gene is TRBJ1-3, the V gene TRBV19, with a weak D call TRBD1 (5 bases). The V and J ends lost 7 bases and 2 bases respectively, with 12 bases between them. Germline V gene sequence: CDR1 LNHDA, CDR2 SQIVND (reference sequence). The CDR3 sequence is 14 residues long. CDR3 in amino acids: CASTWDFPGNTIYF. CDR3 sequence (DNA): TGTGCCAGTACCTGGGACTTCCCTGGAAACACCATATATTTT.

The CDR3 DNA reads as TGTGCCAGCAGTTACGAGTCGGGGAACGAGCAGTACTTC. Translated, it gives CASSYESGNEQYF. The J gene is TRBJ2-7, the V gene TRBV6-2 or TRBV6-3; TRBD2 is a possible D gene (5 bases). This CDR3 is 13 amino acids long. The V gene's germline CDR1 is MNHEY and CDR2 SVGEGT. V lost 2 bases and J 5 bases, leaving 10 bases between the germline ends.

DNA of the CDR3: TGTGCCAGCAGTGGAGATTGGACTGAAGCTTTCTTT. It is translated as CASSGDWTEAFF. V and J are TRBV12-3 or TRBV12-4 and TRBJ1-1; no firm D call. V lost 5 bases and J lost 5, with 9 bases in between. The CDR3 runs 12 residues.

The CDR3 loop is CASSAAGTSGSFTGELFF. The CDR3 DNA sequence: TGTGCCAGCAGCGCCGCCGGGACTAGCGGGAGCTTCACCGGGGAGCTGTTTTTT. This rearrangement joins TRBV9 to TRBJ2-2, with 14 nucleotides matching TRBD2. This CDR3 spans 18 amino acids. Germline V CDR1 and CDR2: SGDLS, YYNGEE. After removal of 3 bases from V and 4 bases from J, the junction contained 8 bases not matched to a gene. Full variable domain (outside the CDR3, taken from reference TRBV9 and TRBJ2-2): DSGVTQTPKHLITATGQRVTLRCSPRSGDLSVYWYQQSLDQGLQFLIQYYNGEERAKGNILERFSAQQFPDLHSELNLSSLELGDSALYFCASSAAGTSGSFTGELFFGEGSRLTVL.

The rearrangement uses TRBV12-2 and TRBJ2-5; the tabulated D call, TRBD2, remains unverified against the DNA. TRBV12-2 is deemed a pseudogene. CDR3 length: 15 residues. In DNA form, the CDR3 reads TGTGCAAGTCGCGACCCCGGGAGGGCTCAAGAGACCCAGTACTTC. Protein: CASRDPGRAQETQYF.

The chain joins TRBV7-9 to TRBJ1-1, with unresolved D. The CDR3 is 14 amino acids. Germline V gene data show CDR1 as SEHNR and CDR2 as FQNEAQ (reference sequence). The V and J ends lost 0 bases and 2 bases respectively, with 7 bases between them. The CDR3 DNA follows: TGTGCCAGCAGCTTAGCCAGAATCAACACTGAAGCTTTCTTT. It specifies CASSLARINTEAFF.

This clone was seen more than once but under ten times. This chain connects TRBV3-1 (or the pseudogene TRBV3-2) to TRBJ2-5; 7 nucleotides align to TRBD1. Germline trimming cut 2 bases from V and 5 bases from J; bases unmatched to any gene: 14. The CDR3 consists of 17 residues. The germline gives CDR1 LGHDT, CDR2 YNNKEL (reference sequence). CDR3: CASSQRAQRGLEETQYF. The CDR3 DNA reads as TGTGCCAGCAGCCAAAGGGCCCAGAGGGGGCTGGAGGAGACCCAGTACTTC.

The rearrangement uses TRBV15 and TRBJ2-2, with 7 bases aligning to TRBD1. CDR3 length: 15 amino acids. V shed 1 base, J shed 1 base, and the junction held 0 bases outside the gene matches. Germline V gene data show CDR1 as LNHNV and CDR2 as YYDKDF (reference sequence). CDR3 loop: CATSRGTGNTGELFF. The CDR3 DNA follows: TGTGCCACCAGCAGAGGGACAGGGAACACCGGGGAGCTGTTTTTT.

V and J are TRBV18 and TRBJ1-2, with 9 bases lining up with TRBD1. Losses at the gene ends were 0 bases for V and 8 bases for J; bases not matched to a gene: 4. Germline V gene data show CDR1 as KGHSH and CDR2 as LQKENI. The CDR3 has 14 residues. CDR3 sequence reads: CASSPPQGARGYTF. The CDR3 DNA is TGTGCCAGCTCACCACCACAGGGGGCGCGAGGCTACACCTTC. The whole variable domain, remainder taken from reference TRBV18 and TRBJ1-2, is NAGVMQNPRHLVRRRGQEARLRCSPMKGHSHVYWYRQLPEEGLKFMVYLQKENIIDESGMPKERFSAEFPKEGPSILRIQQVVRGDSAAYFCASSPPQGARGYTFGSGTRLTVV.

The chain is built from TRBV5-1 and TRBJ2-5, with 14 bases aligning to TRBD2. Germline CDR1 is SGHRS and CDR2 is YFSETQ. The length of the CDR3 is 17 residues. After removal of 0 bases from V and 3 bases from J, the junction contained 4 bases not matched to a gene. CDR3 nucleotide sequence: TGCGCCAGCAGCTTGGCACGACTAGCGGGAGGGAAAGAGACCCAGTACTTC. It codes for CASSLARLAGGKETQYF.

This clone was seen once. The chain has TRBV19 and TRBJ1-1, with 7 positions matching TRBD1. Trimming removed 5 bases from V and 4 bases from J; junction bases left unmatched: 10. Germline CDR1 reads LNHDA; CDR2 reads SQIVND (reference sequence). The CDR3 totals 15 residues. The CDR3 sequence is CASSDHQGVSTEAFF. The CDR3, as DNA: TGTGCCAGTAGTGACCACCAGGGGGTGAGCACTGAAGCTTTCTTT.

V and J are TRBV6-5 and TRBJ2-7, with 10 bases aligning to TRBD1. V was pared by 11 bases and J by 7 bases, with 14 bases of the junction left unmatched. CDR1 and CDR2 (germline): MNHEY, SVGAGI. CDR3 length equals 14 residues. The CDR3 region is CAAHSGTGVGEQYF. For the CDR3, the DNA is TGTGCCGCTCACTCCGGGACAGGGGTAGGGGAGCAGTACTTC.

The chain is built from TRBV7-6 and TRBJ2-1; 7 bases fit TRBD1. The CDR3 loop spans 17 amino acids. With V trimmed by 6 bases and J by 0 bases, 11 bases remained unmatched. The V gene's germline CDR1 is SGHVS and CDR2 FNYEAQ. For the CDR3, the DNA is TGTGCCAGCAGGGGCGAAGGGGGCTTTAGCTCCTACAATGAGCAGTTCTTC. Translation: CASRGEGGFSSYNEQFF.

The gene calls are TRBV7-3 and TRBJ2-2, with unresolved D. CDR3 size: 14 residues. Trimming left V 2 bases short and J 1 base short, with 5 bases between. CDR1 SGHTA and CDR2 FQGTGA come from the germline V gene. The CDR3 reads CASSLFQNTGELFF. In DNA form, the CDR3 reads TGTGCCAGCAGCTTATTTCAGAACACCGGGGAGCTGTTTTTT.

The V gene is TRBV9, the J gene TRBJ1-2; no clear D. The V gene's germline CDR1 is SGDLS and CDR2 YYNGEE. V lost 0 bases, J lost 4 bases, and 10 bases lay in between. The CDR3 spans 14 residues. The CDR3 here is CASSVAGGPYGYTF. The CDR3 nucleotides are TGTGCCAGCAGCGTAGCAGGAGGGCCCTATGGCTACACCTTC.

This clone was seen just once. The chain is built from TRBV4-1 and TRBJ2-1; TRBD2 matches 12 bases. This CDR3 contains 16 residues. V lost 1 base to trimming and J lost 9 bases; unmatched junction nucleotides: 7. From germline, CDR1 is MGHRA and CDR2 YSYEKL. The CDR3 coding sequence is TGCGCCAGCAGCCAAGGTCGGACTAGCGGGAAGGGTGAGCAGTTCTTC. Translating it yields CASSQGRTSGKGEQFF.

This clone was observed a single time. This chain connects TRBV19 to TRBJ2-5; a weak D match, TRBD2 (6 bases). Germline loops: CDR1 LNHDA, CDR2 SQIVND (reference sequence). V gave up 4 bases and J gave up 2 bases, with 14 bases separating them. This CDR3 comprises 15 residues. The CDR3 loop is CASSRGGLAQETQYF. The CDR3 DNA reads as TGTGCCAGTAGTAGAGGAGGTCTAGCGCAAGAGACCCAGTACTTC.

The chain recombines TRBV10-3 with TRBJ2-4; D may be TRBD2 (6 bases). CDR1 and CDR2 from the germline V gene are ENHRY and SYGVKD. The CDR3 runs to 14 residues. With 6 bases removed from V and 9 bases from J, the gap between germline ends came to 18 bases. The CDR3 loop reads CAISDSGGTGIQYF. CDR3 nucleotide sequence: TGTGCCATCAGCGATAGCGGCGGTACGGGCATTCAGTACTTC.

This chain links TRBV3-1 (or the pseudogene TRBV3-2) with TRBJ2-1; TRBD2 matches at 9 bases. The CDR3 is 15 amino acids. Unmatched junction bases numbered 4, after V lost 0 bases and J lost 7 bases. Germline values: CDR1 LGHDT, CDR2 YNNKEL (reference sequence). The CDR3, as DNA: TGTGCCAGCAGCCAAGATTCAAGCGGGAGGAATGAGCAGTTCTTC. Translation gives CASSQDSSGRNEQFF.

The gene calls are TRBV11-1 and TRBJ1-2, with 7 bases lining up with TRBD1. The CDR3 is made up of 14 amino acids. The trim removed 5 bases at V and 7 bases at J, leaving 10 bases unmatched. The germline CDR1 and CDR2 sequences are SGHAT and FQDESV (reference sequence). CDR3 amino acids: CASSHLRTGAGYTF. For the CDR3, the DNA is TGTGCCAGCAGCCACCTACGGACAGGCGCTGGCTACACCTTC.

The J gene is TRBJ2-3, the V gene TRBV7-3, with D perhaps matching TRBD2 (6 bases). The CDR3 is made up of 18 amino acids. Germline V gene lookup returns CDR1 SGHTA and CDR2 FQGTGA. Trimming removed 1 base at V and 0 bases at J, with 17 bases between. The CDR3 spells CASSLIGVGGTSTDTQYF. The CDR3 DNA reads as TGTGCCAGCAGCTTAATAGGCGTCGGCGGGACTAGCACAGATACGCAGTATTTT.

This sequence joins TRBV19 and TRBJ2-1; 7 nucleotides match TRBD1. Germline CDR1 and CDR2: LNHDA and SQIVND (reference sequence). The junction had 16 bases not matched to a gene; V was cut back by 4 bases and J by 4 bases. The CDR3 has 18 amino acids. The CDR3 is CASSTSTTVGTAYNEQFF. The CDR3 DNA sequence: TGTGCCAGTAGTACTTCTACAACCGTCGGGACAGCTTACAATGAGCAGTTCTTC. Full variable domain (rest looked up from reference TRBV19 and TRBJ2-1): DGGITQSPKYLFRKEGQNVTLSCEQNLNHDAMYWYRQDPGQGLRLIYYSQIVNDFQKGDIAEGYSVSREKKESFPLTVTSAQKNPTAFYLCASSTSTTVGTAYNEQFFGPGTRLTVL.

The genes are TRBV19 and TRBJ2-1; 12 nucleotides line up with TRBD2. With 5 bases clipped from V and 3 bases from J, the junction kept 8 bases outside the gene matches. The CDR3 extends over 17 amino acids. Germline CDR1 LNHDA, CDR2 SQIVND (reference sequence). The CDR3 DNA sequence: TGTGCCAGTAGTGGAGAACCGGGACTAGCGGGCTACAATGAGCAGTTCTTC. Its protein is CASSGEPGLAGYNEQFF.

V usage is TRBV28 and J usage is TRBJ1-4; D unclear. The CDR3 is 16 residues long. Germline CDR1 is MDHEN and CDR2 is SYDVKM. V gave up 3 bases and J gave up 0 bases, with 11 bases separating them. CDR3 loop: CASSFVDTATNEKLFF. The DNA for the CDR3 is TGTGCCAGCAGTTTTGTTGATACAGCAACTAATGAAAAACTGTTTTTT.

The chain joins TRBV7-9 to TRBJ2-1; TRBD2 aligns across 11 bases. CDR3 length: 15 amino acids. Germline values: CDR1 SEHNR, CDR2 FQNEAQ (reference sequence). V shed 3 bases and J 6 bases; nucleotides not matched to a gene: 4. CDR3 nucleotide sequence: TGTGCCAGCAGCTTTGGAACTAGCGGGAGCAATGAGCAGTTCTTC. Its translation: CASSFGTSGSNEQFF. The whole variable domain, remainder taken from reference TRBV7-9 and TRBJ2-1, is DTGVSQNPRHKITKRGQNVTFRCDPISEHNRLYWYRQTLGQGPEFLTYFQNEAQLEKSRLLSDRFSAERPKGSFSTLEIQRTEQGDSAMYLCASSFGTSGSNEQFFGPGTRLTVL.

The chain uses TRBV19 and TRBJ2-3; maybe TRBD1 (5 bases). The V gene's germline CDR1 is LNHDA and CDR2 SQIVND (reference sequence). V lost 5 bases and J 7 bases, leaving 10 bases between the germline ends. The CDR3 consists of 12 residues. The CDR3 DNA follows: TGTGCCAGTAGTGATCAGGGAAATACGCAGTATTTT. It specifies CASSDQGNTQYF.

J is TRBJ2-3 and V is TRBV5-1; D is undetermined. CDR3 length equals 14 residues. Germline V gives CDR1 SGHRS, CDR2 YFSETQ. V was shortened by 1 base and J by 5 bases, with 11 bases between the two germline ends. CDR3 protein: CASSLMVAGDTQYF. The CDR3 DNA reads TGCGCCAGCAGCTTGATGGTAGCTGGAGATACGCAGTATTTT.

The chain recombines TRBV2 with TRBJ1-2, with TRBD1 matching 7 bases. There are 13 residues in the CDR3. Germline trimming cut 5 bases from V and 4 bases from J; bases unmatched to any gene: 4. Germline-derived CDR1 and CDR2 are SNHLY and FYNNEI. DNA for the CDR3: TGTGCCAGCAGTTTGACAGGGACCTATGGCTACACCTTC. This sequence encodes CASSLTGTYGYTF.

V and J are TRBV7-8 and TRBJ2-1; a weak D match, TRBD2 (5 bases). The CDR3 sequence is 14 residues long. CDR1 is SGHVS, CDR2 FQNEAQ, per germline. The germline V and J ends were trimmed by 0 bases and 6 bases, with 9 bases remaining between them. CDR3 nucleotides: TGTGCCAGCAGCTTAGCGGGTCTAGCCAATGAGCAGTTCTTC. Translation: CASSLAGLANEQFF.